One sample yielded the 18 T cell receptor beta chains listed below, sequenced in a study of blood T cell repertoires in COVID-19. Sequenced by immunoSEQ multiplex PCR; TCRdb stores in-frame clones only, minus some. The profile shows some 160,000 clones, roughly nine tenths of them singletons. The specimen was peripheral blood. The receptors derive from a man aged 55 to 70 with acute or convalescent COVID-19.

The V and J genes are TRBV2 and TRBJ2-1; unclear D gene. Trimming took off 4 bases at V and 12 bases at J, with 13 bases between the two ends. Germline V gene lookup returns CDR1 SNHLY and CDR2 FYNNEI. The CDR3 has 12 amino acids. CDR3 sequence (DNA): TGTGCCAGCAGTGTGTCTCAAACGGGGCAGTTCTTC. Amino acid sequence: CASSVSQTGQFF.

J is TRBJ1-6 and V is TRBV27; TRBD1 agrees at 10 bases. Germline V gene lookup returns CDR1 MNHEY and CDR2 SMNVEV (reference sequence). J gave up 10 bases and V 0 bases, and 3 bases lay outside the gene matches. The CDR3 covers 15 residues. The CDR3 DNA is TGTGCCAGCAGTTTATCGTGGACAGGGGGATCACCCCTCCACTTT. Amino acid sequence: CASSLSWTGGSPLHF.

The chain employs TRBV3-1 (or the pseudogene TRBV3-2) and TRBJ1-2; a possible D gene is TRBD1 (5 bases). The ends were cut back, 0 bases at V and 1 base at J, with 15 bases in the middle. Germline loops: CDR1 LGHDT, CDR2 YNNKEL (reference sequence). This CDR3 is 17 amino acids long. CDR3 in DNA: TGTGCCAGCAGCCAAGATCTTTGGACACCAGTTAACTATGGCTACACCTTC. The encoded protein is CASSQDLWTPVNYGYTF.

The DNA of the CDR3 is TGTGCCAGCAGCGCCACGATCGGACAGGGGGCAGGGGACACCGGGGAGCTGTTTTTT. Amino acids: CASSATIGQGAGDTGELFF. The chain joins TRBV13 to TRBJ2-2; 11 bases are shared with TRBD1. This CDR3 has 19 residues. Germline V gene data show CDR1 as PRHDT and CDR2 as FYEKMQ (reference sequence). V was clipped by 5 bases and J by 3 bases; unmatched bases: 14.

CDR3 coding DNA: TGTGCCAGCAGCAGGCAGGGGCGGGATGAGCAGTTCTTC. It specifies CASSRQGRDEQFF. The rearrangement uses TRBV7-6 and TRBJ2-1, with a possible D match to TRBD1 (6 bases). Germline values: CDR1 SGHVS, CDR2 FNYEAQ. The length of the CDR3 is 13 residues. The V end was cut by 5 bases, the J end by 8 bases, with 13 bases between.

V usage is TRBV7-6 and J usage is TRBJ2-6; D gene uncertain. With 7 bases removed from V and 0 bases from J, the gap between germline ends came to 7 bases. There are 14 residues in the CDR3. Germline values: CDR1 SGHVS, CDR2 FNYEAQ. The CDR3 nucleotides are TGTGCCAGCAATATGGCCTCTGGGGCCAACGTCCTGACTTTC. Amino acid sequence: CASNMASGANVLTF.

The chain employs TRBV6-5 and TRBJ1-2; no reliable D call. CDR1 MNHEY and CDR2 SVGAGI come from the germline V gene. Deletions cut 5 bases from V and 3 bases from J, with 16 bases between. The CDR3 is made up of 15 amino acids. The CDR3 here is CASSTPGGGDYGYTF. CDR3 coding DNA: TGTGCCAGCAGTACCCCGGGTGGAGGAGACTATGGCTACACCTTC.

The V call is TRBV27, the J call TRBJ2-5, with 11 positions matching TRBD1. This CDR3 is built from 18 residues. CDR1 is MNHEY and CDR2 is SMNVEV in the germline V gene (reference sequence). Trimming removed 6 bases from V and 9 bases from J; junction bases left unmatched: 21. The CDR3 sequence: CASSQGGDRGSLFSAQYF. CDR3 DNA: TGTGCCAGCAGCCAGGGAGGGGACAGGGGGAGTTTGTTCAGTGCCCAGTACTTC.

The V and J genes are TRBV7-2 and TRBJ2-5; D is perhaps TRBD2 (5 bases). V was pared by 1 base and J by 5 bases, with 11 bases between. Germline V gene data show CDR1 as SGHTA and CDR2 as FQGNSA. The CDR3 extends over 14 amino acids. The CDR3 DNA reads TGTGCCAGCAGCTTAGGCGGGCCACGGGAGACCCAGTACTTC. It is translated as CASSLGGPRETQYF.

V usage is TRBV27 and J usage is TRBJ1-2; 7 bases line up with TRBD1. The V and J ends lost 2 bases and 2 bases, in that order; junction bases with no gene match: 5. CDR1 is MNHEY and CDR2 is SMNVEV in the germline V gene (reference sequence). The CDR3 runs to 15 residues. The CDR3 loop reads CASSLRGRGNYGYTF. The CDR3 nucleotides read TGTGCCAGCAGTTTAAGGGGCAGGGGGAACTATGGCTACACCTTC.

J is TRBJ1-4 and V is TRBV13; D uncertain. Germline assignment: CDR1 PRHDT and CDR2 FYEKMQ (reference sequence). The CDR3 has 17 residues. V was shortened by 2 bases and J by 4 bases, with 17 bases between the two germline ends. The chain's CDR3 is CASSLRTGPSVNEKLFF. The DNA for the CDR3 is TGTGCCAGCAGCTTAAGGACTGGTCCTTCCGTTAATGAAAAACTGTTTTTT.

The chain couples TRBV4-1 to TRBJ1-5; tentatively, D is TRBD1 (5 bases). The CDR3 sequence is 15 residues long. Trimming shortened V by 1 base and J by 6 bases, and 13 bases separated the two germline ends. Germline V CDR1 and CDR2: MGHRA, YSYEKL. CDR3 in DNA: TGCGCCAGCAGCCAAGGTATTCCGGGGGGTCAGCCCCAGCATTTT. Its translation: CASSQGIPGGQPQHF.

Written as DNA, the CDR3 is TGTGCCAGCAGTAGGACTAGCGGGGGCTACAATGAGCAGTTCTTC. It codes for CASSRTSGGYNEQFF. V usage is TRBV27 and J usage is TRBJ2-1; TRBD2 matches at 13 bases. The CDR3 totals 15 residues. V was pared by 5 bases and J by 3 bases, with 1 base of the junction left unmatched. Germline V gives CDR1 MNHEY, CDR2 SMNVEV (reference sequence).

The chain employs TRBV20-1 and TRBJ2-2; TRBD2 aligns across 8 bases. Germline values: CDR1 DFQATT, CDR2 SNEGSKA (reference sequence). This CDR3 has 14 residues. J was trimmed by 4 bases and V by 3 bases; bases with no gene match: 4. CDR3 sequence (DNA): TGCAGTGCTAGTCCCGGGGGGGTCACCGGGGAGCTGTTTTTT. This encodes CSASPGGVTGELFF.

The V gene is TRBV6-5, the J gene TRBJ1-3; D ambiguous. Germline CDR1 reads MNHEY; CDR2 reads SVGAGI. The CDR3 runs 11 residues. Trimming removed 7 bases from V and 3 bases from J, with 4 bases in between. CDR3: CASTNGNTIYF. CDR3 nucleotides: TGTGCCAGCACCAATGGAAACACCATATATTTT.

V and J are TRBV19 and TRBJ2-2; D is undetermined. The CDR3 spans 14 residues. Trimming removed 3 bases from V and 0 bases from J, with 5 bases in between. Germline V gene data show CDR1 as LNHDA and CDR2 as SQIVND (reference sequence). The CDR3 reads CASSINSNTGELFF. The DNA for the CDR3 is TGTGCCAGTAGTATTAACTCGAACACCGGGGAGCTGTTTTTT.

The chain is built from TRBV27 and TRBJ1-6; weak D call: TRBD1 (5 bases). This CDR3 is 17 amino acids long. CDR1 and CDR2 (germline): MNHEY, SMNVEV (reference sequence). Trimming pared 6 bases from V and 9 bases from J, leaving 24 bases between. The DNA for the CDR3 is TGTGCCAGCAGCGGGGGACTCTTTCAAAATGGGATTTCACCCCTCCACTTT. Its protein is CASSGGLFQNGISPLHF.

V and J are TRBV4-1 and TRBJ1-5; the match to TRBD1 covers 12 bases. The CDR3 runs 15 residues. J lost 14 bases, V lost 2 bases, and 10 bases had no gene match. Germline V gene data show CDR1 as MGHRA and CDR2 as YSYEKL. CDR3 amino acids: CASSQNQGQGAREHF. The CDR3 DNA reads as TGCGCCAGCAGCCAAAATCAGGGACAGGGGGCGCGGGAGCATTTT.